At least ten counts were recorded for the clone carrying this TCR beta chain. This entry belongs to a study of CD8+CD57+ T cells in acquired aplastic anemia. Study-level information: Sorted CD4+ and CD8+ cells yielded DNA averaging about 2.9 ug.

It was genomic DNA that served as the template for profiling TCR beta VDJ and CDR3. TCRdb re-analysed the reads in MiXCR, keeping a single row per CDR3 protein. The table records about 240,000 distinct CDR3 sequences, 40% to 50% of them present only once. Germline lookup yields CDR1 LGHNA and CDR2 YSLEER. The length of the CDR3 is 15 residues. With V trimmed by 5 bases and J by 4 bases, 4 bases remained unmatched. Before being chosen for sequencing, patients had shown CD8+CD57+ cell expansion by flow cytometry. The clonotype originates from a human donor with aplastic anemia. The chain links TRBV4-3 to TRBJ2-1, with 11 bases that match TRBD2. Sequencing used sorted CD4+, CD8+, or CD8+CD57+ T cells (not recorded which) from PBMCs. The CDR3 region is CASSEGLAEYNEQFF. CDR3 nucleotides: TGCGCCAGCAGCGAGGGACTAGCGGAATACAATGAGCAGTTCTTC.